One sample yielded the 20 T cell receptor beta chains listed below, sequenced in a study of cytomegalovirus exposure and HLA in healthy donors. Profiled with immunoSEQ multiplex PCR; TCRdb holds only in-frame clones, not every one. The data show some 140,000 clones, with roughly nine tenths seen just once and about 2.8% held by the top ten. What was sequenced was PBMCs. The source of these receptors is a man younger than 30 in good health and CMV-seronegative.

The chain employs TRBV5-1 and TRBJ2-1; D remains ambiguous. Trimming pared 1 base from V and 4 bases from J, leaving 6 bases between. Germline V lookup: CDR1 SGHRS, CDR2 YFSETQ. The CDR3 is made up of 13 amino acids. The CDR3 loop reads CASSLISYNEQFF. CDR3 nucleotides: TGCGCCAGCAGCTTGATCAGTTACAATGAGCAGTTCTTC.

This clone was counted a few times. J is TRBJ1-1 and V is TRBV7-8, with no clear D. V lost 1 base to trimming and J lost 1 base, with 7 bases between them. The germline V gene encodes CDR1 SGHVS and CDR2 FQNEAQ. There are 14 residues in the CDR3. The CDR3 loop is CASSLDGGNTEAFF. DNA for the CDR3: TGTGCCAGCAGCTTAGACGGCGGGAACACTGAAGCTTTCTTT.

The chain joins TRBV7-9 to TRBJ2-2; 7 bases fit TRBD1. With V trimmed by 8 bases and J by 0 bases, 9 bases remained unmatched. This CDR3 has 16 amino acids. Germline CDR1 reads SEHNR; CDR2 reads FQNEAQ (reference sequence). DNA of the CDR3: TGTGCCAGCCCCCGGGCGAGGGGGCCGAACACCGGGGAGCTGTTTTTT. As protein: CASPRARGPNTGELFF.

The chain is built from TRBV30 and TRBJ1-1; possibly TRBD1 for D (5 bases). The CDR3 consists of 12 residues. Germline V gene sequence: CDR1 GTSNPN, CDR2 SVGIG (reference sequence). Trimming pared 7 bases from V and 5 bases from J, leaving 14 bases between. The CDR3 loop reads CAYDLGGTEAFF. The CDR3 nucleotides are TGTGCCTACGACTTGGGGGGAACTGAAGCTTTCTTT.

The chain is built from TRBV18 and TRBJ2-2; D gene unclear. Germline V gives CDR1 KGHSH, CDR2 LQKENI. V was shortened by 3 bases and J by 1 base, with 12 bases between the two germline ends. This CDR3 has 16 amino acids. The CDR3 here is CASSPDQTGNTGELFF. The CDR3 region has the DNA TGTGCCAGCTCACCCGATCAGACGGGGAACACCGGGGAGCTGTTTTTT.

This clone has just one count. CDR3 sequence (DNA): TGTGCCAGCAGCGTCCTGGGGGGGTATAGAGACATTCAGTACTTC. Encoded protein: CASSVLGGYRDIQYF. This chain links TRBV9 with TRBJ2-4; 7 nucleotides match TRBD2. Germline assignment: CDR1 SGDLS and CDR2 YYNGEE. The CDR3 spans 15 residues. V trimming: 2 bases; J trimming: 8 bases; junction bases outside the gene matches: 10. The full variable domain, its missing parts supplied by reference TRBV9 and TRBJ2-4, is DSGVTQTPKHLITATGQRVTLRCSPRSGDLSVYWYQQSLDQGLQFLIQYYNGEERAKGNILERFSAQQFPDLHSELNLSSLELGDSALYFCASSVLGGYRDIQYFGAGTRLSVL.

The rearrangement uses TRBV7-2 and TRBJ1-4; 8 bases are shared with TRBD1. The CDR3 totals 15 residues. The V segment lost 5 bases and the J segment 4 bases; nucleotides outside the gene matches: 6. Germline-derived CDR1 and CDR2 are SGHTA and FQGNSA. The CDR3 sequence is CASSRQGRFNEKLFF. The CDR3, as DNA: TGTGCCAGCAGCCGACAGGGGAGGTTTAATGAAAAACTGTTTTTT.

This clone was seen once. The chain combines TRBV5-6 with TRBJ2-7; D may be TRBD2 (5 bases). The CDR3 runs 14 residues. CDR1 SGHDT and CDR2 YYEEEE come from the germline V gene. V shed 7 bases and J shed 3 bases, with 17 bases lying between them. CDR3 DNA sequence: TGTGCCAGCGGTATTGCCCTAGCCAGCTACGAGCAGTACTTC. As protein: CASGIALASYEQYF. Full variable domain (remainder filled in from reference TRBV5-6 and TRBJ2-7): DAGVTQSPTHLIKTRGQQVTLRCSPKSGHDTVSWYQQALGQGPQFIFQYYEEEERQRGNFPDRFSGHQFPNYSSELNVNALLLGDSALYLCASGIALASYEQYFGPGTRLTVT.

V and J are TRBV15 and TRBJ2-5; D is unclear. This CDR3 comprises 13 residues. Germline CDR1 reads LNHNV; CDR2 reads YYDKDF (reference sequence). Between the trimmed V and J ends, which lost 7 bases and 5 bases, there was a span of 14 bases. CDR3 bases: TGTGCCACCAACGAGATTGAGTGGGAGACCCAGTACTTC. Its translation is CATNEIEWETQYF.

The genes are TRBV10-2 and TRBJ2-3; 7 nucleotides agree with TRBD1. This CDR3 has 16 amino acids. Per germline, CDR1 WSHSY and CDR2 SAAADI. With V trimmed by 7 bases and J by 0 bases, 10 bases remained unmatched. CDR3 in DNA: TGCGCCAGCAACAAAGGACAGGCGACAAGCACAGATACGCAGTATTTT. This sequence encodes CASNKGQATSTDTQYF.

The chain links TRBV9 to TRBJ1-3; D perhaps matches TRBD1 (6 bases). The CDR3 extends over 15 amino acids. The germline V gene has CDR1 SGDLS and CDR2 YYNGEE. Deletions cut 4 bases from V and 7 bases from J, with 18 bases between. The CDR3 loop is CASSPRGNLRNTIYF. The DNA of the CDR3 is TGTGCCAGCAGCCCAAGGGGGAACTTGAGGAACACCATATATTTT.

The V and J genes are TRBV28 and TRBJ1-4; tentatively, D is TRBD1 (5 bases). V was cut by 3 bases and J by 4 bases, with 9 bases left in between. CDR1 is MDHEN and CDR2 is SYDVKM in the germline V gene. This CDR3 contains 14 residues. CDR3 sequence (DNA): TGTGCCAGCAGTTTGCCGGGGGTTAATGAAAAACTGTTTTTT. This gives the protein CASSLPGVNEKLFF.

This clone was seen only a few times. Additional DNA sequences in this sample encode the identical CDR3. The chain employs TRBV6-6 and TRBJ1-5; no clear D. Germline CDR1 is MNHNY and CDR2 is SVGAGI (reference sequence). With 2 bases removed from V and 7 bases from J, the gap between germline ends came to 6 bases. The length of the CDR3 is 12 residues. The CDR3 here is CASSYGGQPQHF. The DNA of the CDR3 is TGTGCCAGCAGTTACGGAGGCCAGCCCCAGCATTTT.

The chain combines TRBV6-6 with TRBJ1-1; TRBD1 matches at 9 bases. Germline CDR1 and CDR2: MNHNY and SVGAGI (reference sequence). CDR3 length equals 16 residues. Losses at the gene ends were 4 bases for V and 4 bases for J; bases not matched to a gene: 10. This CDR3 is CASSSLTGGWATEAFF. In DNA form, the CDR3 reads TGTGCCAGCAGTTCCCTTACAGGGGGCTGGGCCACTGAAGCTTTCTTT.

The chain carries TRBV27 and TRBJ2-2; D may be TRBD1 (7 bases). Germline lookup yields CDR1 MNHEY and CDR2 SMNVEV (reference sequence). V lost 6 bases, J lost 6 bases, and 14 bases lay in between. The CDR3 runs to 14 residues. The CDR3 loop reads CASREGAVAGELFF. CDR3 sequence (DNA): TGTGCCAGCAGGGAGGGGGCCGTGGCCGGGGAGCTGTTTTTT.

The rearrangement links TRBV5-1 to TRBJ1-2; TRBD1 might be the D (5 bases). The CDR3 covers 14 residues. The germline gives CDR1 SGHRS, CDR2 YFSETQ. The V end was cut by 0 bases, the J end by 8 bases, with 14 bases between. The CDR3, as DNA: TGCGCCAGCAGCTTGGACGGGCAGGGATCCGGCTACACCTTC. This gives the protein CASSLDGQGSGYTF. Full variable domain (remainder filled in from reference TRBV5-1 and TRBJ1-2): KAGVTQTPRYLIKTRGQQVTLSCSPISGHRSVSWYQQTPGQGLQFLFEYFSETQRNKGNFPGRFSGRQFSNSRSEMNVSTLELGDSALYLCASSLDGQGSGYTFGSGTRLTVV.

V usage is TRBV5-1 and J usage is TRBJ1-6; 7 positions agree with TRBD1. The CDR3 totals 16 residues. Germline V CDR1 and CDR2: SGHRS, YFSETQ. Trimming cost V 2 bases and J 4 bases; bases outside gene matches: 6. The CDR3 region has the DNA TGCGCCAGCAGCTTTCGACAGGGTGGGTATAATTCACCCCTCCACTTT. This sequence encodes CASSFRQGGYNSPLHF.

This clone was found once. This chain connects TRBV5-4 to TRBJ2-3; 12 bases match TRBD2. Per germline, CDR1 SGHNT and CDR2 YYREEE (reference sequence). This CDR3 is built from 15 residues. With V trimmed by 1 base and J by 3 bases, 0 bases remained unmatched. CDR3 amino acids: CASSLTSGGTDTQYF. CDR3 nucleotides: TGTGCCAGCAGCTTGACTAGCGGGGGGACAGATACGCAGTATTTT.

The chain is built from TRBV6-4 and TRBJ2-4; D not resolved. V shed 3 bases and J shed 0 bases, with 15 bases lying between them. CDR1 is MRHNA and CDR2 is SNTAGT in the germline V gene. The CDR3 covers 17 residues. CDR3 residues: CASSEVWQVKAKNIQYF. CDR3 DNA sequence: TGTGCCAGCAGTGAGGTCTGGCAGGTGAAAGCCAAAAACATTCAGTACTTC.

CDR3: CASRITSGVYEQFF. The CDR3, as DNA: TGTGCCAGTCGGATCACTAGCGGGGTATATGAGCAGTTCTTC. V gene TRBV2 combines with J gene TRBJ2-1; 10 nucleotides line up with TRBD2. V dropped 9 bases and J dropped 8; count of bases not matched to a gene: 10. The V gene's germline CDR1 is SNHLY and CDR2 FYNNEI. This CDR3 has 14 residues. The variable domain in full, with the rest retrieved from reference TRBV2 and TRBJ2-1, is EPEVTQTPSHQVTQMGQEVILRCVPISNHLYFYWYRQILGQKVEFLVSFYNNEISEKSEIFDDQFSVERPDGSNFTLKIRSTKLEDSAMYFCASRITSGVYEQFFGPGTRLTVL.